The subject of this entry is one TCR beta chain. Antigen: not known. Produced via immunoSEQ multiplex PCR; TCRdb's table is partial and in-frame only. The table records around 63,000 clones, 80% to 90% of them present only once. The data were taken from a study of OX40 agonist ivuxolimab in advanced cancers. For the study at large: Patients treated during dose escalation were battling hepatocellular carcinoma, melanoma, renal cell or head and neck cancer. General study points: Among the least clonally expanded were partial responders at 0.1-3.0 mg/kg. The study observed clonal expansion of CD4+ and CD8+ blood T cells by week 6 at 0.1 to 3.0 mg/kg.

The sequences come from CD4+ or CD8+ T cells sorted from blood, collected in a trial of the OX40 agonist ivuxolimab. The TCR was taken from an adult with an advanced solid tumor such as melanoma, head and neck, liver or kidney cancer.

CDR3 DNA sequence: TGTGCCAGCAGCTTGGACGGGACCACAGATACGCAGTATTTT. This translates into CASSLDGTTDTQYF. The V gene is TRBV5-8, the J gene TRBJ2-3; D may match TRBD1 or TRBD2 (5 bases each). The CDR3 extends over 14 amino acids. Germline CDR1 is SGHTS and CDR2 is YDEGEE. Trimming stripped 0 bases from V and 2 bases from J, with 7 bases between.